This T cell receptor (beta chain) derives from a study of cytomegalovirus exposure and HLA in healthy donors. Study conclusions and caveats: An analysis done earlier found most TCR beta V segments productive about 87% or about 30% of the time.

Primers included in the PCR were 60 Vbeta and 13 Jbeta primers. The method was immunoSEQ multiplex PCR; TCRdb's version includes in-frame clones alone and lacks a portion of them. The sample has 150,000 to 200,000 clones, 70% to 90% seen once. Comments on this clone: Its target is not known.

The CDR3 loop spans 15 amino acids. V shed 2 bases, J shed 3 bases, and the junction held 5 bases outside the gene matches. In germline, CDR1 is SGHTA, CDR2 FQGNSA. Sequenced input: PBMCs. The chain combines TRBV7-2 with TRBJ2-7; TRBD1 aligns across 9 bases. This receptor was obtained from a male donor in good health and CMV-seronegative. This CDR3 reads CASSLSGTGFYEQYF. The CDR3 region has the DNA TGTGCCAGCAGCTTATCCGGGACAGGGTTCTACGAGCAGTACTTC.